The 15 T cell receptor beta chains below were found in one sample sequenced in a study of control samples from healthy donors and cancer patients. TCRdb's table, derived via immunoSEQ multiplex PCR, lists solely in-frame clones and lacks some. The sample lists roughly 95,000 clones, about 90% occurring once. Input material: blood. The receptors shown here come from a man aged 30 to 45 in good health.

The V gene is TRBV4-1, the J gene TRBJ2-5; 9 nucleotides line up with TRBD1. The CDR3 runs to 17 residues. V lost 1 base and J lost 5; bases outside the gene matches: 11. Germline V gives CDR1 MGHRA, CDR2 YSYEKL. This CDR3 reads CASSQVGPGQGGETQYF. The CDR3 region has the DNA TGCGCCAGCAGCCAAGTCGGACCGGGACAGGGAGGCGAGACCCAGTACTTC.

The rearrangement links TRBV14 to TRBJ1-4; D may be TRBD1 (5 bases). V was clipped by 4 bases and J by 3 bases, with 15 bases between them. This CDR3 has 16 amino acids. Germline V gene lookup returns CDR1 SGHDN and CDR2 FVKESK. CDR3 residues: CASSRDGWGPNEKLFF. CDR3 DNA sequence: TGTGCCAGCAGCCGGGACGGATGGGGACCTAATGAAAAACTGTTTTTT.

The chain couples TRBV6-5 to TRBJ1-1; tentative D call: TRBD1 (5 bases). Germline V gives CDR1 MNHEY, CDR2 SVGAGI. V was shortened by 5 bases and J by 11 bases, with 12 bases between the two germline ends. There are 11 residues in the CDR3. The CDR3: CASSNRDGAFF. The CDR3 DNA is TGTGCCAGCAGTAACCGGGACGGGGCTTTCTTT.

The chain recombines TRBV15 with TRBJ1-2, with a possible D match to TRBD1 (5 bases). The CDR3 contains 19 residues. The V gene's germline CDR1 is LNHNV and CDR2 YYDKDF (reference sequence). Trimming took 3 bases from V and 1 from J, leaving 24 bases between them. Written as DNA, the CDR3 is TGTGCCACCAGCAGTCACCCCCGTGCGGGGGAGGGTAGTAACTATGGCTACACCTTC. Translated: CATSSHPRAGEGSNYGYTF.

The chain recombines TRBV5-1 with TRBJ1-3, with TRBD1 identical over 7 bases. Germline CDR1 SGHRS, CDR2 YFSETQ. The CDR3 is 14 residues long. With 4 bases clipped from V and 2 bases from J, the junction kept 3 bases outside the gene matches. CDR3 coding DNA: TGCGCCAGCAGCCCGGGACAGACTGGAAACACCATATATTTT. It is translated as CASSPGQTGNTIYF.

The V and J genes are TRBV14 and TRBJ2-3, with 8 bases aligning to TRBD1. The CDR3 runs 16 residues. Germline V CDR1 and CDR2: SGHDN, FVKESK. V gave up 1 base and J gave up 2 bases; unmatched junction bases: 5. The CDR3 bases are TGTGCCAGCAGCCAAGGATGGGACAGGACCACAGATACGCAGTATTTT. It yields the protein CASSQGWDRTTDTQYF.

The CDR3 DNA reads TGTGCCACCAGTGATTCCTTCGCCCTATCAGATACGCAGTATTTT. Translated: CATSDSFALSDTQYF. The rearrangement links TRBV24-1 to TRBJ2-3; no definite D call. V shed 2 bases and J shed 4 bases, with 12 bases lying between them. Germline CDR1 is KGHDR and CDR2 is SFDVKD. CDR3 length: 15 residues.

The chain couples TRBV4-2 to TRBJ2-3, with unresolved D. Trimming cost V 4 bases and J 2 bases, with 16 bases left between them. This CDR3 region has 16 residues. Germline CDR1 and CDR2: LGHNA and YNFKEQ. Written as DNA, the CDR3 is TGTGCCAGCAGCCCATCCCCCCGAACCAACACAGATACGCAGTATTTT. Amino acids: CASSPSPRTNTDTQYF.

The chain recombines TRBV29-1 with TRBJ2-7, with D perhaps assigned TRBD1 or TRBD2 (5 bases each). The CDR3 spans 11 residues. Trimming pared 6 bases from V and 4 bases from J, leaving 10 bases between. CDR1 and CDR2 from the germline V gene are SQVTM and ANQGSEA. This CDR3 reads CSVRWGYEQYF. CDR3 DNA: TGCAGCGTGCGCTGGGGGTACGAGCAGTACTTC.

J is TRBJ2-1 and V is TRBV20-1; unclear D gene. The CDR3 sequence is 11 residues long. CDR1 DFQATT and CDR2 SNEGSKA come from the germline V gene (reference sequence). Trimming removed 3 bases at V and 0 bases at J, with 0 bases between. CDR3 sequence reads: CSASSYNEQFF. The CDR3 bases are TGCAGTGCTAGCTCCTACAATGAGCAGTTCTTC.

The CDR3 protein is CASSFQAGTDEQYF. CDR3 nucleotide sequence: TGTGCCAGCAGCTTCCAAGCGGGAACTGACGAGCAGTACTTC. The rearrangement links TRBV7-2 to TRBJ2-7; 7 bases are shared with TRBD2. Germline loops: CDR1 SGHTA, CDR2 FQGNSA. With V trimmed by 3 bases and J by 5 bases, 7 bases remained unmatched. This CDR3 has 14 residues.

V and J are TRBV11-2 and TRBJ2-7, with TRBD2 matching over 7 bases. The CDR3 runs 15 residues. Losses at the gene ends were 1 base for V and 3 bases for J; bases not matched to a gene: 6. The germline gives CDR1 SGHAT, CDR2 FQNNGV. CDR3 in DNA: TGTGCCAGCAGCTTAGGAGCGGGAAACCTCTACGAGCAGTACTTC. Amino acid sequence: CASSLGAGNLYEQYF.

In this sample, this clone turned up a few times. The chain couples TRBV10-1 to TRBJ1-2; 9 bases agree with TRBD1. With 4 bases clipped from V and 8 bases from J, the junction kept 5 bases outside the gene matches. The CDR3 contains 13 residues. From germline, CDR1 is WNHNN and CDR2 SYGVQD (reference sequence). As DNA, the CDR3 is TGCGCCAGCAGTGGACAGGGGACAGGGGGCTACACCTTC. This gives the protein CASSGQGTGGYTF.

V is TRBV5-1 and J is TRBJ2-2; D is possibly TRBD2 (6 bases). The germline CDR1 and CDR2 sequences are SGHRS and YFSETQ. This CDR3 is built from 14 residues. Trimming left V 1 base short and J 4 bases short, with 8 bases between. The CDR3 sequence: CASSLLASTGELFF. The CDR3 DNA sequence: TGCGCCAGCAGCTTGCTAGCGAGCACCGGGGAGCTGTTTTTT.

CDR3 DNA: TGTGCCAGCAGTTTGATAGCGGGAGATCTGGGAGAGACCCAGTACTTC. It specifies CASSLIAGDLGETQYF. The rearrangement uses TRBV28 and TRBJ2-5, with 9 positions matching TRBD2. Germline loops: CDR1 MDHEN, CDR2 SYDVKM. This CDR3 contains 16 residues. V dropped 3 bases and J dropped 4; count of bases not matched to a gene: 9.